These T cell receptor beta chains were read from a single sample in a study of PD-L1 blockade in urothelial cancer. Produced via immunoSEQ multiplex PCR; TCRdb's table is partial and in-frame only. The sample shows about 120,000 clones, approximately 90% of them seen only once. Sample: PBMCs, taken around atezolizumab (anti-PD-L1) treatment. Source of these receptors: a man aged 55 to 70 with urothelial cancer. CDR3s include the opening cysteine and the closing phenylalanine or tryptophan. The D gene is left open where the match is weak. The size field is filled for only some rows; it gives once, few, many or a size class.

.	once	TRBV6-5	TRBJ2-2	TGTGCCAGCACTGACAGATTCGGGGAGCTGTTTTTT	CASTDRFGELFF
.	.	TRBV9	TRBJ1-1	TGTGCCAGCAGCGGCACAGGGGAAGCTTTCTTT	CASSGTGEAFF
.	.	TRBV7-9	TRBJ1-3	TGTGGAGGGGGGGCATCTGGAAACACCATATATTTT	CGGGASGNTIYF
.	.	TRBV28	TRBJ2-7	TGTGCCAGCAGCGAGGGCATTGACTCCTACGAGCAGTACTTC	CASSEGIDSYEQYF
TRBD1	.	TRBV5-4	TRBJ2-5	TGTGCCAGCAGCGGGGGACCCGGGACAGGGGCCGAGACCCAGTACTTC	CASSGGPGTGAETQYF
.	.	TRBV6-5	TRBJ1-2	TGTGCCAGCAGTTCCCGATCACAGGGAAGCTATGGCTACACCTTC	CASSSRSQGSYGYTF
.	.	TRBV10-3	TRBJ1-4	TGTGCCATCAGTGAGTCGTCGACAGGCGAAAAACTGTTTTTT	CAISESSTGEKLFF
.	.	TRBV19	TRBJ2-5	TGTGCCAGTAGTCGGTCGGAGCAAGAGACCCAGTACTTC	CASSRSEQETQYF
TRBD1	.	TRBV28	TRBJ1-1	TGTGCCAGCACGAATTGGAGGGACAGGGGGCAACTCGCTGAAGCTTTCTTT	CASTNWRDRGQLAEAFF
.	.	TRBV28	TRBJ2-7	TGTGCCAGCAGTTTAAGGCAGGGACATCGCGGCGCCTACGAGCAGTACTTC	CASSLRQGHRGAYEQYF
.	.	TRBV2	TRBJ2-1	TGTGCGGTAGCCGTCTACAATGAGCAGTTCTTC	CAVAVYNEQFF
.	once	TRBV19	TRBJ1-1	TGTGCCAGCGCGGGGGCGGGTTATAACACTGAAGCTTTCTTT	CASAGAGYNTEAFF
.	.	TRBV5-1	TRBJ2-1	TGCGCCAGCAGCTTGGGGCCCCACAATGAGCAGTTCTTC	CASSLGPHNEQFF
.	.	TRBV6-5	TRBJ1-1	TGTGCCAGCAGTTACTCCGAGGCCCTTCTAAACACTGAAGCTTTCTTT	CASSYSEALLNTEAFF
.	once	TRBV7-2	TRBJ2-1	TGTGCCAGCAGCCTCTCCCGAGGGGAGCAGTTCTTC	CASSLSRGEQFF
TRBD1	.	TRBV10-3	TRBJ1-2	TGTGCCATCAGTGAGGGTCAGGGGGGCTATGGCTACACCTTC	CAISEGQGGYGYTF
TRBD2	.	TRBV27	TRBJ2-5	TGTGCCAGCAGTTTGGGGGGGTGGAAGGAGACCCAGTACTTC	CASSLGGWKETQYF
TRBD1	few	TRBV10-3	TRBJ1-2	TGTGCCATCAGTGAGGGGCTAGGTCGGGACAGTCTCACCCCCTATGGCTACACCTTC	CAISEGLGRDSLTPYGYTF
.	once	TRBV18	TRBJ1-4	TGTGCCAGCTCACCGGGACTTAATGAAAAACTGTTTTTT	CASSPGLNEKLFF
TRBD1	.	TRBV10-1	TRBJ2-7	TGCGCCAGCAGTGATTACAGGGGCTCCTACGAGCAGTACTTC	CASSDYRGSYEQYF